Below, 32 T cell receptor beta chains from the same sample are listed, as sequenced in a study of response to subunit inactivated influenza vaccine. TCRdb redid the calling of the RT-PCR reads with MiXCR, one entry per CDR3 protein. This sample yields hundreds of thousands of distinct CDR3 sequences, of which about a fifth are seen a single time; approximately 10% belongs to the top ten. Sequencing was performed on PBMCs from blood, taken about 5 days after vaccination. The receptors shown here come from a man aged 50 to 59 who received an inactivated influenza vaccine.

This clonotype was observed a handful of times. The V call is TRBV5-1, the J call TRBJ2-7; no reliable D call. There are 15 residues in the CDR3. The germline CDR1 and CDR2 sequences are SGHRS and YFSETQ. Trimming shortened V by 0 bases and J by 1 base, and 11 bases separated the two germline ends. The CDR3 protein is CASSLVGTRSYEQYF. CDR3 sequence (DNA): TGCGCCAGCAGCTTGGTCGGTACCCGATCCTACGAGCAGTACTTC.

This clonotype was seen repeatedly, ten times or more. The chain couples TRBV11-2 to TRBJ2-1; D perhaps matches TRBD2 (7 bases). From germline, CDR1 is SGHAT and CDR2 FQNNGV. V gave up 3 bases and J gave up 4 bases, with 19 bases separating them. The CDR3 covers 17 residues. In DNA, the CDR3 is TGTGCCAGCAGCTTTGGACTGGGGGGGGGCCCTTACAATGAGCAGTTCTTC. This translates into CASSFGLGGGPYNEQFF. The full variable domain, rest sourced from reference TRBV11-2 and TRBJ2-1, is EAGVAQSPRYKIIEKRQSVAFWCNPISGHATLYWYQQILGQGPKLLIQFQNNGVVDDSQLPKDRFSAERLKGVDSTLKIQPAKLEDSAVYLCASSFGLGGGPYNEQFFGPGTRLTVL.

This chain joins TRBV6-2 or TRBV6-3 and TRBJ2-5, with 8 positions matching TRBD2. Trimming cost V 5 bases and J 5 bases; bases outside gene matches: 10. Germline loops: CDR1 MNHEY, CDR2 SVGEGT. The CDR3 length is 15 residues. Here the CDR3 reads CASSLGHSGDETQYF. The CDR3 DNA reads as TGTGCCAGCAGTCTTGGACATAGCGGGGACGAGACCCAGTACTTC.

The DNA of the CDR3 is TGTGCCAGCAAGCCGCAGGGCCTTAACACCGGGGAGCTGTTTTTT. It translates to CASKPQGLNTGELFF. V gene TRBV7-2 combines with J gene TRBJ2-2; TRBD1 is a possible D gene (5 bases). From germline, CDR1 is SGHTA and CDR2 FQGNSA. V lost 7 bases and J 2 bases, leaving 14 bases between the germline ends. The CDR3 extends over 15 amino acids.

The V and J genes are TRBV6-5 and TRBJ1-2; 11 bases match TRBD1. The CDR3 is 19 residues long. CDR1 is MNHEY, CDR2 SVGAGI, per germline. Trimming at V came to 0 bases and at J to 0 bases, leaving 9 bases not matched to a gene. This chain's CDR3 is CASSYSGSGQGAPNYGYTF. DNA of the CDR3: TGTGCCAGCAGTTACTCAGGGAGTGGACAGGGGGCTCCTAACTATGGCTACACCTTC.

This clonotype was seen once. This chain uses TRBV28 with TRBJ2-3; D may be TRBD1 (6 bases). There are 16 residues in the CDR3. Germline loops: CDR1 MDHEN, CDR2 SYDVKM. V shed 4 bases and J shed 1 base, with 15 bases lying between them. The CDR3: CASSSLQGSRTDTQYF. The CDR3 bases are TGTGCCAGCAGTTCCCTCCAGGGGTCACGCACAGATACGCAGTATTTT.

This clonotype was seen a few times. The chain has TRBV6-1 and TRBJ2-5, with D possibly matching TRBD2 (6 bases). The germline V gene encodes CDR1 MNHNS and CDR2 SASEGT. Trimming removed 6 bases from V and 5 bases from J, with 16 bases in between. The CDR3 loop spans 14 amino acids. CDR3 in amino acids: CASRSTRSWETQYF. CDR3 nucleotides: TGTGCCAGCAGGTCGACTAGATCTTGGGAGACCCAGTACTTC.

The chain uses TRBV12-3 or TRBV12-4 and TRBJ2-3; 9 bases agree with TRBD1. V dropped 4 bases and J dropped 11; count of bases not matched to a gene: 13. The CDR3 totals 15 residues. CDR3 in amino acids: CASSSPSDWTGVQYF. CDR3 bases: TGTGCCAGCAGTTCACCTTCAGACTGGACAGGGGTGCAGTATTTT.

The V gene is TRBV20-1, the J gene TRBJ2-7; tentatively, D is TRBD2 (6 bases). This CDR3 has 15 residues. Germline V gene data show CDR1 as DFQATT and CDR2 as SNEGSKA (reference sequence). Trimming removed 1 base at V and 3 bases at J, with 16 bases between. The CDR3 reads CSARGTGLAYYEQYF. The CDR3 DNA reads TGCAGTGCTAGAGGGACGGGGCTAGCGTACTACGAGCAGTACTTC.

This clonotype was seen a few times. The rearrangement joins TRBV6-1 to TRBJ1-5; unclear D gene. The CDR3 length is 14 residues. Germline CDR1 MNHNS, CDR2 SASEGT. V lost 7 bases and J lost 0, with 10 bases in between. The CDR3 here is CASKRWDSNQPQHF. The CDR3 DNA reads TGTGCCAGCAAGCGTTGGGATAGCAATCAGCCCCAGCATTTT.

This clonotype was seen at least ten times. The genes are TRBV5-1 and TRBJ1-2, with D possibly TRBD1 on 6 matching bases. The CDR3 loop spans 12 amino acids. Germline lookup yields CDR1 SGHRS and CDR2 YFSETQ. Trimming removed 4 bases at V and 6 bases at J, with 10 bases between. DNA for the CDR3: TGCGCCAGCAGCGCAGGGGCGGATGGCTACACCTTC. This sequence encodes CASSAGADGYTF.

This clonotype showed up many times. The chain is built from TRBV12-3 or TRBV12-4 and TRBJ1-5; D gene uncertain. CDR3 length: 17 residues. Trimming removed 0 bases from V and 0 bases from J, with 12 bases in between. CDR3 nucleotides: TGTGCCAGCAGTTTAGCCTCAGGCCAGCTTAGCAATCAGCCCCAGCATTTT. Encoded protein: CASSLASGQLSNQPQHF.

In this sample, this clonotype turned up many times. The chain combines TRBV7-9 with TRBJ2-7, with 13 bases aligning to TRBD2. The CDR3 runs to 14 residues. CDR1 is SEHNR and CDR2 is FQNEAQ in the germline V gene (reference sequence). After removal of 5 bases from V and 6 bases from J, the junction contained 4 bases not matched to a gene. Here the CDR3 DNA reads TGTGCCAGCAGCCTCGGACTAGCGGGAGCCGAGCAGTACTTC. Its protein product is CASSLGLAGAEQYF.

The sample holds a few counts of this clonotype. DNA of the CDR3: TGTGCCAGCAGTCTTGGCGGAGCCGGGGCGATCCAAGAGACCCAGTACTTC. This encodes CASSLGGAGAIQETQYF. The chain has TRBV9 and TRBJ2-5, with D perhaps matching TRBD1 or TRBD2 (5 bases each). The CDR3 is made up of 17 amino acids. Trimming shortened V by 5 bases and J by 1 base, and 21 bases separated the two germline ends. The germline V gene has CDR1 SGDLS and CDR2 YYNGEE.

This clonotype occurred a few times. The junction differs from germline at one of its ends, possibly a read error. This rearrangement joins TRBV5-1 to TRBJ2-5, with TRBD2 matching over 11 bases. This CDR3 spans 15 amino acids. Germline V gene sequence: CDR1 SGHRS, CDR2 YFSETQ. CDR3 bases: TGTGCCAGCAGTTTGGGACTAGCGGCGCAAGAGACCCAGTACTTC. Encoded protein: CASSLGLAAQETQYF.

The chain carries TRBV12-3 or TRBV12-4 and TRBJ2-3, with TRBD2 as a possible D gene (6 bases). The V end lost 1 base, the J end lost 4 bases, and 9 bases lay between the germline ends. The CDR3 contains 14 residues. CDR3 amino acids: CASSLVSGADTQYF. CDR3 nucleotides: TGTGCCAGCAGTTTAGTATCGGGGGCAGATACGCAGTATTTT.

This clonotype was counted only a few times. This chain connects TRBV5-6 to TRBJ2-5; TRBD2 matches at 7 bases. Per the germline V gene, CDR1 is SGHDT and CDR2 is YYEEEE. The V gene end was trimmed by 0 bases and the J gene end by 1 base; junction bases not matched to a gene: 6. This CDR3 has 16 residues. DNA for the CDR3: TGTGCCAGCAGCTTGGAGTGGCGGGAGACCCAAGAGACCCAGTACTTC. As protein: CASSLEWRETQETQYF.

This clonotype was seen only a few times. This chain joins TRBV29-1 and TRBJ2-1; D is undetermined. Trimming took off 6 bases at V and 0 bases at J, with 9 bases between the two ends. The CDR3 is 13 amino acids. The germline CDR1 and CDR2 sequences are SQVTM and ANQGSEA. In nucleotides, the CDR3 is TGCAGCGTGGCCCGTACCTCCTACAATGAGCAGTTCTTC. Its translation is CSVARTSYNEQFF.

The rearrangement joins TRBV6-2 or TRBV6-3 to TRBJ2-7; TRBD1 aligns across 9 bases. In germline, CDR1 is MNHEY, CDR2 SVGEGT. The V and J ends lost 7 bases and 0 bases, in that order; junction bases with no gene match: 10. This CDR3 has 16 residues. The CDR3 spells CASTRVGTGSSYEQYF. The CDR3 DNA reads TGTGCCAGCACCCGAGTCGGGACAGGGTCCTCCTACGAGCAGTACTTC.

This clonotype has more than one count but fewer than ten. V gene TRBV14 combines with J gene TRBJ2-1; D unresolved. Germline-derived CDR1 and CDR2 are SGHDN and FVKESK. The CDR3 has 15 amino acids. The V end lost 0 bases, the J end lost 2 bases, and 8 bases lay between the germline ends. CDR3 sequence: CASSQDRSPYNEQFF. CDR3 nucleotide sequence: TGTGCCAGCAGCCAAGACAGGTCCCCCTACAATGAGCAGTTCTTC.

The rearrangement joins TRBV20-1 to TRBJ2-1; TRBD1 aligns across 9 bases. Per the germline V gene, CDR1 is DFQATT and CDR2 is SNEGSKA (reference sequence). This CDR3 has 14 residues. Unmatched junction bases numbered 9, after V lost 5 bases and J lost 7 bases. CDR3 bases: TGCAGTGCTCCCCAGGACAGGGGCGTAAATGAGCAGTTCTTC. Translation: CSAPQDRGVNEQFF.

This clonotype has a handful of counts. The chain has TRBV18 and TRBJ1-2, with 9 bases matching TRBD1. CDR1 KGHSH and CDR2 LQKENI come from the germline V gene. The CDR3 has 16 residues. V lost 5 bases, J lost 5 bases, and 12 bases stayed unmatched. CDR3 residues: CASSTTTGTGLYGYTF. CDR3 in DNA: TGTGCCAGCTCAACAACAACCGGGACAGGGCTATATGGCTACACCTTC.

V gene TRBV28 combines with J gene TRBJ2-7; 15 nucleotides match TRBD2. The length of the CDR3 is 16 residues. The germline V gene has CDR1 MDHEN and CDR2 SYDVKM. V lost 5 bases and J lost 5; bases outside the gene matches: 7. This CDR3 is CASSTGTSGGYHEQYF. For the CDR3, the DNA is TGTGCCAGCAGTACAGGGACTAGCGGGGGGTATCACGAGCAGTACTTC. Combining the CDR3 with reference TRBV28 and TRBJ2-7 gives the whole variable domain DVKVTQSSRYLVKRTGEKVFLECVQDMDHENMFWYRQDPGLGLRLIYFSYDVKMKEKGDIPEGYSVSREKKERFSLILESASTNQTSMYLCASSTGTSGGYHEQYFGPGTRLTVT.

This clonotype occurred a few times. The chain carries TRBV12-3 or TRBV12-4 and TRBJ2-7, with D maybe TRBD1 (6 bases). This CDR3 is built from 13 residues. The germline V and J ends were trimmed by 10 bases and 5 bases, with 18 bases remaining between them. CDR3 protein: CATASRGSDEQYF. The CDR3 DNA sequence: TGTGCCACTGCCTCCAGGGGTTCCGACGAGCAGTACTTC.

The chain uses TRBV20-1 and TRBJ2-5, with D possibly being TRBD1 (5 bases). With 6 bases removed from V and 1 base from J, the gap between germline ends came to 12 bases. Germline loops: CDR1 DFQATT, CDR2 SNEGSKA (reference sequence). The CDR3 contains 13 residues. The CDR3 loop reads CSANEGVQETQYF. CDR3 DNA: TGCAGTGCGAACGAAGGGGTCCAAGAGACCCAGTACTTC.

Of note for this clonotype: No conserved phenylalanine or tryptophan is present at the end of the CDR3, so a read error is the likely explanation. V is TRBV6-5 and J is TRBJ2-4; D ambiguous. CDR3 length equals 14 residues. Germline V CDR1 and CDR2: MNHEY, SVGAGI. The V end was cut by 2 bases, the J end by 9 bases, with 14 bases between. CDR3 nucleotide sequence: TGTGCCAGCAGTTACGATCCCTCCTCGGGCATTCAGTACTAC. As protein: CASSYDPSSGIQYY.

This clonotype turned up a few times. This chain uses TRBV6-1 with TRBJ2-5; D may match TRBD1 or TRBD2 (5 bases each). This CDR3 spans 14 amino acids. Looked up from germline, CDR1 is MNHNS and CDR2 is SASEGT. V lost 6 bases and J lost 5, with 16 bases in between. The CDR3 DNA follows: TGTGCCAGCAGCAAGATCCCCTGGGGGGAGACCCAGTACTTC. Its protein product is CASSKIPWGETQYF.

This clonotype was counted between two and nine times. CDR3 sequence: CASQRLATGELFF. The CDR3 DNA follows: TGTGCCTCTCAGCGGCTAGCCACCGGGGAGCTGTTTTTT. The rearrangement uses TRBV12-3 or TRBV12-4 and TRBJ2-2; D perhaps matches TRBD2 (5 bases). Trimming stripped 11 bases from V and 4 bases from J, with 14 bases between. The CDR3 runs 13 residues.

This chain joins TRBV5-5 and TRBJ2-6, with D maybe TRBD1 (5 bases). Germline lookup yields CDR1 SGHKS and CDR2 YYEKEE (reference sequence). Between the trimmed V and J ends, which lost 1 base and 0 bases, there was a span of 11 bases. CDR3 length: 17 amino acids. CDR3 sequence: CASSLMDGHSGANVLTF. In DNA form, the CDR3 reads TGTGCCAGCAGCTTGATGGACGGACACTCTGGGGCCAACGTCCTGACTTTC. Looking up the rest from reference TRBV5-5 and TRBJ2-6 gives the full variable domain: DAGVTQSPTHLIKTRGQQVTLRCSPISGHKSVSWYQQVLGQGPQFIFQYYEKEERGRGNFPDRFSARQFPNYSSELNVNALLLGDSALYLCASSLMDGHSGANVLTFGAGSRLTVL.

This clonotype was observed a few times. V is TRBV5-1 and J is TRBJ2-3; TRBD1 agrees at 7 bases. Germline V CDR1 and CDR2: SGHRS, YFSETQ. The V segment lost 4 bases and the J segment 2 bases; nucleotides outside the gene matches: 7. There are 15 residues in the CDR3. The chain's CDR3 is CASSIGTVITDTQYF. Written as DNA, the CDR3 is TGCGCCAGCAGCATCGGGACAGTGATCACAGATACGCAGTATTTT.

The chain couples TRBV2 to TRBJ2-3; D is perhaps TRBD2 (5 bases). Germline CDR1 and CDR2: SNHLY and FYNNEI. This CDR3 spans 14 amino acids. V was clipped by 7 bases and J by 3 bases, with 14 bases between them. The CDR3 DNA sequence: TGTGCCAGCACCTGGGTAGCGTCGACAGATACGCAGTATTTT. Its translation is CASTWVASTDTQYF. Combining the CDR3 with reference TRBV2 and TRBJ2-3 gives the whole variable domain EPEVTQTPSHQVTQMGQEVILRCVPISNHLYFYWYRQILGQKVEFLVSFYNNEISEKSEIFDDQFSVERPDGSNFTLKIRSTKLEDSAMYFCASTWVASTDTQYFGPGTRLTVL.

This chain connects TRBV14 to TRBJ2-5, with D tentatively TRBD2 (5 bases). The V end lost 4 bases, the J end lost 1 base, and 19 bases lay between the germline ends. Germline V gene sequence: CDR1 SGHDN, CDR2 FVKESK. The CDR3 is 17 residues long. In DNA form, the CDR3 reads TGTGCCAGCAGCCGGCGGGTGTGGGGTCCCTCCCAAGAGACCCAGTACTTC. It codes for CASSRRVWGPSQETQYF.